These 10 T cell receptor beta chains came from one sample sequenced in a study of control samples from healthy donors and cancer patients. Only in-frame clones appear in the TCRdb table, and some are missing; sequencing was by immunoSEQ multiplex PCR. The data hold tens of thousands of clones, with approximately 88% observed a single time. The sequenced sample was blood. The receptors originated from a woman in her sixties or seventies in good health.

The chain links TRBV28 to TRBJ2-2, with 7 nucleotides matching TRBD1. This CDR3 comprises 15 residues. The junction had 6 bases not matched to a gene; V was cut back by 3 bases and J by 5 bases. In germline, CDR1 is MDHEN, CDR2 SYDVKM. The CDR3 DNA sequence: TGTGCCAGCAGTTTGAAGTCAGGGGGAACCGGGGAGCTGTTTTTT. Translation: CASSLKSGGTGELFF.

V gene TRBV29-1 combines with J gene TRBJ2-1; D is possibly TRBD2 (5 bases). This CDR3 has 14 amino acids. The germline V gene encodes CDR1 SQVTM and CDR2 ANQGSEA. The V gene lost 0 bases and the J gene lost 4 bases, with 10 bases spanning the gap. The CDR3 here is CSVEDHGVYNEQFF. The CDR3 nucleotides read TGCAGCGTTGAAGATCACGGGGTTTACAATGAGCAGTTCTTC.

The chain combines TRBV5-1 with TRBJ2-3; 12 bases map to TRBD2. CDR3 length equals 18 residues. V gave up 3 bases and J gave up 2 bases; unmatched junction bases: 10. Germline CDR1 and CDR2: SGHRS and YFSETQ. The CDR3 region has the DNA TGCGCCAGCAGCTCCCTCTCTAGCGGGAGGGCCCACACAGATACGCAGTATTTT. It translates to CASSSLSSGRAHTDTQYF.

This chain connects TRBV5-6 to TRBJ2-1; TRBD2 agrees at 15 bases. Germline CDR1 reads SGHDT; CDR2 reads YYEEEE. The CDR3 is 18 amino acids. After removal of 5 bases from V and 3 bases from J, the junction contained 9 bases not matched to a gene. CDR3 region: CASRRRTSGRGLYNEQFF. CDR3 bases: TGTGCCAGCAGACGGAGGACTAGCGGGAGGGGACTCTACAATGAGCAGTTCTTC.

The chain uses TRBV12-5 and TRBJ2-5; maybe TRBD2 (5 bases). This CDR3 region has 14 residues. Germline V gives CDR1 LGHNT, CDR2 FRNRAP. Deletions cut 1 base from V and 5 bases from J, with 11 bases between. This CDR3 is CASGLAGMIETQYF. For the CDR3, the DNA is TGTGCTAGTGGTTTGGCCGGGATGATCGAGACCCAGTACTTC.

The chain combines TRBV19 with TRBJ2-1; TRBD2 matches 9 bases. Germline CDR1 is LNHDA and CDR2 is SQIVND (reference sequence). V was pared by 6 bases and J by 9 bases, with 6 bases of the junction left unmatched. The CDR3 has 13 residues. This CDR3 is CASSPSGTTEQFF. CDR3 bases: TGTGCCAGTAGCCCTAGCGGGACTACTGAGCAGTTCTTC.

This chain connects TRBV19 to TRBJ2-2; 8 bases are a match to TRBD1. The CDR3 is 14 residues long. J lost 6 bases, V lost 6 bases, and 6 bases had no gene match. CDR1 is LNHDA, CDR2 SQIVND, per germline (reference sequence). DNA for the CDR3: TGTGCCAGTAGCGGACAGGGATTGGCCGGGGAGCTGTTTTTT. As protein: CASSGQGLAGELFF.

V is TRBV19 and J is TRBJ1-1, with TRBD1 identical over 7 bases. CDR1 and CDR2 (germline): LNHDA, SQIVND (reference sequence). This CDR3 is 14 amino acids long. V lost 5 bases to trimming and J lost 4 bases; unmatched junction nucleotides: 7. The CDR3 nucleotides read TGTGCCAGTAGTTCGGACAGGCAAGGCACTGAAGCTTTCTTT. Its protein is CASSSDRQGTEAFF.

This clone was detected only a few times. The rearrangement links TRBV2 to TRBJ1-5; no firm D call. Trimming stripped 8 bases from V and 0 bases from J, with 11 bases between. There are 14 residues in the CDR3. The germline CDR1 and CDR2 sequences are SNHLY and FYNNEI. The CDR3 reads CASQADSSNQPQHF. The DNA of the CDR3 is TGTGCCAGCCAGGCTGATAGTAGCAATCAGCCCCAGCATTTT.

The chain recombines TRBV7-8 with TRBJ1-4; TRBD1 aligns across 7 bases. Trimming took 1 base from V and 4 from J; bases not matched to a gene: 12. This CDR3 spans 18 amino acids. Looked up from germline, CDR1 is SGHVS and CDR2 is FQNEAQ. The CDR3 region is CASSLVRLTTGSNEKLFF. DNA for the CDR3: TGTGCCAGCAGCTTAGTCCGACTCACGACAGGGAGTAATGAAAAACTGTTTTTT.